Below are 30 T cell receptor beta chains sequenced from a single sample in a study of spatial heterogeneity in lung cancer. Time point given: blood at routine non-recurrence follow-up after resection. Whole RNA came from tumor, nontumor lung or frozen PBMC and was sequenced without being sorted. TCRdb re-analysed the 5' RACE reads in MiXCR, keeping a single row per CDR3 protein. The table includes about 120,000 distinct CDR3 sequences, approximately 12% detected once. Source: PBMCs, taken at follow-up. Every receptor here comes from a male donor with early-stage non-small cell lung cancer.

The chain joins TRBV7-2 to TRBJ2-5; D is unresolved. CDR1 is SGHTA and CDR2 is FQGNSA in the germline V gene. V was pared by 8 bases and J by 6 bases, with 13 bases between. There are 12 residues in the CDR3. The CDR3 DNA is TGTGCCAGCGGTAGCCTGGCAAAGACCCAGTACTTC. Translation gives CASGSLAKTQYF. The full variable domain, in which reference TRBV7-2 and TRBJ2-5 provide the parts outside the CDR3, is GAGVSQSPSNKVTEKGKDVELRCDPISGHTALYWYRQSLGQGLEFLIYFQGNSAPDKSGLPSDRFSAERTGGSVSTLTIQRTQQEDSAVYLCASGSLAKTQYFGPGTRLLVL.

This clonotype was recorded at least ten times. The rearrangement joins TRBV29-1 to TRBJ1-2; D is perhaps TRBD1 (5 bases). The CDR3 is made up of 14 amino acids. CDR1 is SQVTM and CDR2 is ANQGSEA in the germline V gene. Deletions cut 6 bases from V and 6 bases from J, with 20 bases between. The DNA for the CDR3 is TGCAGCGTCCCAGAGGGAGGGGTGGGCCATGGCTACACCTTC. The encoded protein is CSVPEGGVGHGYTF. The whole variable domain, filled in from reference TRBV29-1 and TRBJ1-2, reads SAVISQKPSRDICQRGTSLTIQCQVDSQVTMMFWYRQQPGQSLTLIATANQGSEATYESGFVIDKFPISRPNLTFSTLTVSNMSPEDSSIYLCSVPEGGVGHGYTFGSGTRLTVV.

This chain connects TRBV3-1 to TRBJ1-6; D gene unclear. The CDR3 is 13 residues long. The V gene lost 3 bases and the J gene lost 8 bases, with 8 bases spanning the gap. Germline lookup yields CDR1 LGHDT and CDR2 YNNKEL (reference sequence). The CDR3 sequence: CASSQISDSPLHF. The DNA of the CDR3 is TGTGCCAGCAGCCAGATTAGCGATTCACCCCTCCACTTT. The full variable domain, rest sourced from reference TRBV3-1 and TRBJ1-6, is DTAVSQTPKYLVTQMGNDKSIKCEQNLGHDTMYWYKQDSKKFLKIMFSYNNKELIINETVPNRFSPKSPDKAHLNLHINSLELGDSAVYFCASSQISDSPLHFGNGTRLTVT.

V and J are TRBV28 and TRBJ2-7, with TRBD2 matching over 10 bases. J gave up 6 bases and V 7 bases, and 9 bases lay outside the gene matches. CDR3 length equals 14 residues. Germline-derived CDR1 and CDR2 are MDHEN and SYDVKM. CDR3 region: CASTTGTSVPEQYF. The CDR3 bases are TGTGCCAGCACCACCGGGACTAGCGTCCCCGAGCAGTACTTC.

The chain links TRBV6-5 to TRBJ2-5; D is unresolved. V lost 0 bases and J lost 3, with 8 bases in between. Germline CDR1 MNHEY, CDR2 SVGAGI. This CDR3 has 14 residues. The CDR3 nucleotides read TGTGCCAGCAGTTACTCCTACAGCGAAGAGACCCAGTACTTC. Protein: CASSYSYSEETQYF.

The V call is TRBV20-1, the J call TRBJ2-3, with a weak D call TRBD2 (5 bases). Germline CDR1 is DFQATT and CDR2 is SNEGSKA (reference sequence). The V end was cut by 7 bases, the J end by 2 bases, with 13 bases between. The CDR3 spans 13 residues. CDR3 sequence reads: CSVVAPPTDTQYF. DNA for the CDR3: TGCAGTGTCGTAGCGCCACCCACAGATACGCAGTATTTT.

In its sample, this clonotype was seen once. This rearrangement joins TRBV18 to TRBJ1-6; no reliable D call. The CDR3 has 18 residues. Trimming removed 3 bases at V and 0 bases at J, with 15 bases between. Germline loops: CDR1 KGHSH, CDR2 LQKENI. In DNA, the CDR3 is TGTGCCAGCTCACCCGCCCGGATGGAGAGCTCCTATAATTCACCCCTCCACTTT. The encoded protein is CASSPARMESSYNSPLHF.

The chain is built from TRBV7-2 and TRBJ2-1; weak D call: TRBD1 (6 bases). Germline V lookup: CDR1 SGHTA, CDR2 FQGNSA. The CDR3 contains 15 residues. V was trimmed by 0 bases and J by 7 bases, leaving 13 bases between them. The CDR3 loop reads CASSLAILGGNEQFF. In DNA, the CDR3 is TGTGCCAGCAGCTTAGCGATTCTAGGGGGTAATGAGCAGTTCTTC.

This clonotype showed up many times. CDR3 in amino acids: CASSQTVGAFETQYF. The CDR3 nucleotides are TGCGCCAGCAGCCAGACGGTTGGGGCTTTCGAGACCCAGTACTTC. The J gene is TRBJ2-5, the V gene TRBV4-3; TRBD1 is a possible D gene (5 bases). CDR1 is LGHNA, CDR2 YSLEER, per germline. With 3 bases removed from V and 5 bases from J, the gap between germline ends came to 16 bases. This CDR3 is 15 amino acids long.

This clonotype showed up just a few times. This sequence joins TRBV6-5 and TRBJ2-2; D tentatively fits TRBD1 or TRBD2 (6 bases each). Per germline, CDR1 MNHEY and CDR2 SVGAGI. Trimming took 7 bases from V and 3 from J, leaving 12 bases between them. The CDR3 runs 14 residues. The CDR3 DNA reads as TGTGCCAGCATTGGGGGGCAGTACACCGGGGAGCTGTTTTTT. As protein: CASIGGQYTGELFF.

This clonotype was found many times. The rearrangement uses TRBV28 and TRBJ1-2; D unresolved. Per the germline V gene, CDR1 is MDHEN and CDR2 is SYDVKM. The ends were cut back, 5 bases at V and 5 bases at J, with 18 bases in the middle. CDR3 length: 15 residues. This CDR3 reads CASSPESRPWYGYTF. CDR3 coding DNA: TGTGCCAGCAGTCCAGAGAGCAGGCCTTGGTATGGCTACACCTTC.

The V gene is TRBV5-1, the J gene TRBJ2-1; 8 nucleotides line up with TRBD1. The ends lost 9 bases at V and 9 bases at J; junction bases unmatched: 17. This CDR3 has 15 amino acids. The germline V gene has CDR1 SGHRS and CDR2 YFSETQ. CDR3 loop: CATSAGGQDSLEQFF. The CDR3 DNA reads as TGCGCCACCTCAGCAGGGGGACAGGACTCCCTTGAGCAGTTCTTC.

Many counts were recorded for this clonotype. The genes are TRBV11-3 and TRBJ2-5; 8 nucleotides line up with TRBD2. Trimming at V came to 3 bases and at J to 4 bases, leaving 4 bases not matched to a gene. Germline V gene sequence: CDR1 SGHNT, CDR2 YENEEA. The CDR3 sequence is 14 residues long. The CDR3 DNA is TGTGCCAGCAGCTTTAGCGGGACTACAGAGACCCAGTACTTC. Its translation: CASSFSGTTETQYF.

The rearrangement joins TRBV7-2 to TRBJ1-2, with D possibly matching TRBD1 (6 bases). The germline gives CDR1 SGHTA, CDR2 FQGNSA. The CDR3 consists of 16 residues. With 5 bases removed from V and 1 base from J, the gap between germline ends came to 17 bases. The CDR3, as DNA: TGTGCCAGCAGCCAAGGACAGACTATTAATAACTATGGCTACACCTTC. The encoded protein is CASSQGQTINNYGYTF.

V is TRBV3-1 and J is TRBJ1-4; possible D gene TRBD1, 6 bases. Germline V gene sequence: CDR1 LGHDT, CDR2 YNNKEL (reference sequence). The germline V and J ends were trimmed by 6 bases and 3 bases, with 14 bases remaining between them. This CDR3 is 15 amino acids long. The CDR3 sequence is CASRQQGRANEKLFF. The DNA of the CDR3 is TGTGCCAGCAGACAACAGGGACGGGCTAATGAAAAACTGTTTTTT.

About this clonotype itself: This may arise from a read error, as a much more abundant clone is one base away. The CDR3 loop is CASSRQEIGGERFF. The CDR3 DNA follows: TGTGCCAGCAGCCGACAGGAGATCGGCGGGGAGCGGTTTTTT. The rearrangement joins TRBV16 to TRBJ2-2; perhaps D is TRBD1 or TRBD2 (6 bases each). The germline V gene encodes CDR1 KGHSY and CDR2 FQNENV. The CDR3 spans 14 residues.

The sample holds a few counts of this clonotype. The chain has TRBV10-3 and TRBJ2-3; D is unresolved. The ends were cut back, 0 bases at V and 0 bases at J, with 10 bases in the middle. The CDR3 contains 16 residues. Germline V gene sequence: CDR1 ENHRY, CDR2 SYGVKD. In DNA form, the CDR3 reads TGTGCCATCAGTGAGTCCCCCTCAGCTAGCACAGATACGCAGTATTTT. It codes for CAISESPSASTDTQYF.

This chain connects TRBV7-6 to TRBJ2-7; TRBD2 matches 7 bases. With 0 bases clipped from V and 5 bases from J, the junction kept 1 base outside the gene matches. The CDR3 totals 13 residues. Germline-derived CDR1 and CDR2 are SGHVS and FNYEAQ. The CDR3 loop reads CASSLAREDEQYF. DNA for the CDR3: TGTGCCAGCAGCTTAGCCCGGGAGGACGAGCAGTACTTC.

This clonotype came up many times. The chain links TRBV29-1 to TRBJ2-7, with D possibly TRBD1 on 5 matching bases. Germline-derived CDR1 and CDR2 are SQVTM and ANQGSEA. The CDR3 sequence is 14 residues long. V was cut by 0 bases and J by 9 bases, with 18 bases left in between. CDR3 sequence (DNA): TGCAGCGTTGAAGAAAATCGGCAGGGTGGACGGCAGTACTTC. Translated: CSVEENRQGGRQYF.

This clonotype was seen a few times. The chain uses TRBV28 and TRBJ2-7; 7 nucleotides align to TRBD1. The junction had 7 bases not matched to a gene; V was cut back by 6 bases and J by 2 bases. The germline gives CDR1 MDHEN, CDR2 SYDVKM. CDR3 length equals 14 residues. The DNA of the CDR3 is TGTGCCAGCAGAATACGGGACAGCCCCTACGAGCAGTACTTC. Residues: CASRIRDSPYEQYF.

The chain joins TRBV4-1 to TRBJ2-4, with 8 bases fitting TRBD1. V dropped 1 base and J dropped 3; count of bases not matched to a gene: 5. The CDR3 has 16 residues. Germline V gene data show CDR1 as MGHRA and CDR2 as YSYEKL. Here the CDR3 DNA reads TGCGCCAGCAGCCAAGTGTCAGGGGGCAACAAAAACATTCAGTACTTC. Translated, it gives CASSQVSGGNKNIQYF.

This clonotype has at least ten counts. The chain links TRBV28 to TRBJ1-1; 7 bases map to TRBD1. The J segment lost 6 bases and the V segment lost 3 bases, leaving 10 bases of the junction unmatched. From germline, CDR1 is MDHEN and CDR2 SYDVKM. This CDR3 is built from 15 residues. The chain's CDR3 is CASSFRTGRGPEAFF. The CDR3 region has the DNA TGTGCCAGCAGTTTTAGGACAGGTAGAGGCCCTGAAGCTTTCTTT. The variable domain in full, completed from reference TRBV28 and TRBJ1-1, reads DVKVTQSSRYLVKRTGEKVFLECVQDMDHENMFWYRQDPGLGLRLIYFSYDVKMKEKGDIPEGYSVSREKKERFSLILESASTNQTSMYLCASSFRTGRGPEAFFGQGTRLTVV.

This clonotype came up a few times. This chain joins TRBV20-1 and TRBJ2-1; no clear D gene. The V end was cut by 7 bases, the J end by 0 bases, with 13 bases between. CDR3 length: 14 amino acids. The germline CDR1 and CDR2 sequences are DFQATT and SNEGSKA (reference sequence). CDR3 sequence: CSDLAQISYNEQFF. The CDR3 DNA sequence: TGCAGTGACCTGGCGCAGATCTCCTACAATGAGCAGTTCTTC.

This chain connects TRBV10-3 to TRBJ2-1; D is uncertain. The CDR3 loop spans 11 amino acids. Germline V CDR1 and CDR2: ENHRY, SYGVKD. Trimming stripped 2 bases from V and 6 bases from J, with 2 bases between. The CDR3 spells CAISEVNEQFF. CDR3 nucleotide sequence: TGTGCCATCAGTGAGGTCAATGAGCAGTTCTTC.

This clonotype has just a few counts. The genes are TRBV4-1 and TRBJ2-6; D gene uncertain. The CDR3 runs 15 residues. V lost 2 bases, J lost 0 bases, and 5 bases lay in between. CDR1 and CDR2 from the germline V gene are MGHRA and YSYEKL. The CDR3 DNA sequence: TGCGCCAGCAGCCAAATCCACTCTGGGGCCAACGTCCTGACTTTC. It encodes CASSQIHSGANVLTF.

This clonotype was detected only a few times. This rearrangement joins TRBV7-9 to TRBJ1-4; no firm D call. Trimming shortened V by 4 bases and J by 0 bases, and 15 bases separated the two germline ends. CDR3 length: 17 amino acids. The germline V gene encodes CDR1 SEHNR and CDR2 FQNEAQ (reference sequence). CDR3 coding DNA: TGTGCCAGCAGCTCCAACCGGGATCTCACAACTAATGAAAAACTGTTTTTT. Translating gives CASSSNRDLTTNEKLFF.

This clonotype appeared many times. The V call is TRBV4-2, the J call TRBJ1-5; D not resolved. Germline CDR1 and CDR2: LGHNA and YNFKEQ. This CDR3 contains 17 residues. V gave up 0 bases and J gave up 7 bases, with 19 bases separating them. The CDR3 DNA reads TGTGCCAGCAGCCAAGAGCAGGTAAAAAACACGGGCCAGCCCCAGCATTTT. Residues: CASSQEQVKNTGQPQHF.

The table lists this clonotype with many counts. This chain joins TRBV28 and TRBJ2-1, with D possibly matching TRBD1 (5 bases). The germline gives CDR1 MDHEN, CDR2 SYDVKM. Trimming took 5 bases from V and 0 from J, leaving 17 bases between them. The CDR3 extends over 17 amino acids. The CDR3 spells CASSPPTQGLSYNEQFF. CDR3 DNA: TGTGCCAGCAGTCCCCCCACGCAGGGCCTCTCCTACAATGAGCAGTTCTTC. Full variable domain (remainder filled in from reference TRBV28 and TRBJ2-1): DVKVTQSSRYLVKRTGEKVFLECVQDMDHENMFWYRQDPGLGLRLIYFSYDVKMKEKGDIPEGYSVSREKKERFSLILESASTNQTSMYLCASSPPTQGLSYNEQFFGPGTRLTVL.

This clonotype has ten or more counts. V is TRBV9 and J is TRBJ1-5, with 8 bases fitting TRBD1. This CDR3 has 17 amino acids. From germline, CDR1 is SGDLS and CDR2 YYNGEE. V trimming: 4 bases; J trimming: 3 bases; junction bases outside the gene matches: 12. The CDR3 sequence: CASSPGQGAMDNQPQHF. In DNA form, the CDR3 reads TGTGCCAGCAGCCCCGGACAGGGCGCGATGGACAATCAGCCCCAGCATTTT.

As DNA, the CDR3 is TGCAGCGGGGGACAGGGAAAAACTGAAGCTTTCTTT. Protein: CSGGQGKTEAFF. The chain couples TRBV29-1 to TRBJ1-1; 9 bases map to TRBD1. The germline gives CDR1 SQVTM, CDR2 ANQGSEA. With 7 bases clipped from V and 5 bases from J, the junction kept 5 bases outside the gene matches. The CDR3 sequence is 12 residues long.